This T cell receptor (beta chain) stems from a study of early T cells in non-severe SARS-CoV-2 infection. Study-level information: The study sequenced bulk RNA from unsorted whole blood, with chains unpaired.

CDR3 length: 14 amino acids. Germline loops: CDR1 MNHEY, CDR2 SMNVEV (reference sequence). The V gene lost 4 bases and the J gene lost 3 bases, with 12 bases spanning the gap. Attached unique molecular identifiers marked individual cDNA molecules. TCRdb reanalysed the 5' RACE reads using MiXCR and keeps one entry per CDR3 protein. The data contain 32,000 or so distinct CDR3 sequences, over 5% of them seen just once; the ten biggest clones take up around 6.1%. Study conclusions and caveats: The study's VDJdb matching favored anti-spike CD8 responses and missed private and CD4 specificities.

The sample holds many counts of this clonotype. The antigen remains unidentified. The rearrangement links TRBV27 to TRBJ1-2; TRBD1 might be the D (6 bases). Sequencing input: whole blood. The sequence was collected from an adult who was a healthcare worker with PCR-confirmed SARS-CoV-2 infection or an uninfected control (not recorded which). CDR3: CASSSQTGHYGYTF. CDR3 bases: TGTGCCAGCAGTTCCCAGACAGGCCACTATGGCTACACCTTC.